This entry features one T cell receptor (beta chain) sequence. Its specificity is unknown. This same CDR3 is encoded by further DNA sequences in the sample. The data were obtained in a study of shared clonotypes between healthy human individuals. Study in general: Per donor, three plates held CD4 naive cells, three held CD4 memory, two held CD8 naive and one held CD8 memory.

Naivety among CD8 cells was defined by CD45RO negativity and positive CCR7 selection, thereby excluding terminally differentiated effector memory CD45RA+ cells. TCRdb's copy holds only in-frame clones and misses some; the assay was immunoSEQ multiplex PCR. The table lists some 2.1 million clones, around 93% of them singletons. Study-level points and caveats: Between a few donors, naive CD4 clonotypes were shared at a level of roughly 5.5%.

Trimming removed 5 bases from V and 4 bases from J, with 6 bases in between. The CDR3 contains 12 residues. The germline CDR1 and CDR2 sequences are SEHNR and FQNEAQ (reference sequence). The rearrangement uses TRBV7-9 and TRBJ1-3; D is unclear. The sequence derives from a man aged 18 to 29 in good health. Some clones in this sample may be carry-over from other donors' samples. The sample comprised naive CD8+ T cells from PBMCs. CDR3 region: CASSLTGNTIYF. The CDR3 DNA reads TGTGCCAGCAGCCTTACCGGAAACACCATATATTTT. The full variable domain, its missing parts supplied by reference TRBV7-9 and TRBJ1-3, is DTGVSQNPRHKITKRGQNVTFRCDPISEHNRLYWYRQTLGQGPEFLTYFQNEAQLEKSRLLSDRFSAERPKGSFSTLEIQRTEQGDSAMYLCASSLTGNTIYFGEGSWLTVV.